This T cell receptor beta chain appears in the sequencing data of a study of blood T cell repertoires in COVID-19. Whole-study context: Samples of COVID-19 (acute and convalescent) were obtained from the United States, Italy and Spain.

The CDR3 covers 13 residues. Trimming pared 3 bases from V and 2 bases from J, leaving 8 bases between. Germline-derived CDR1 and CDR2 are MNHNS and SASEGT. Authors' data handling: Amplification of reference gene primers was used by the study to estimate nucleated cell counts. TCRdb's copy holds only in-frame clones and misses some; the assay was immunoSEQ multiplex PCR. The V and J calls and clone size were taken over from that table, and D and trimming were inferred from the DNA. The sample lists about 170,000 clones; about 80% were seen once. This clone was counted only a few times. The clonotype comes from a human donor with acute or convalescent COVID-19. The donor label of this sample is uncertain. This sequence joins TRBV6-1 and TRBJ2-7, with D possibly TRBD1 on 6 matching bases. The sample was peripheral blood. CDR3 amino acids: CASSEDSTYEQYF. Written as DNA, the CDR3 is TGTGCCAGCAGTGAGGACAGTACCTACGAGCAGTACTTC.